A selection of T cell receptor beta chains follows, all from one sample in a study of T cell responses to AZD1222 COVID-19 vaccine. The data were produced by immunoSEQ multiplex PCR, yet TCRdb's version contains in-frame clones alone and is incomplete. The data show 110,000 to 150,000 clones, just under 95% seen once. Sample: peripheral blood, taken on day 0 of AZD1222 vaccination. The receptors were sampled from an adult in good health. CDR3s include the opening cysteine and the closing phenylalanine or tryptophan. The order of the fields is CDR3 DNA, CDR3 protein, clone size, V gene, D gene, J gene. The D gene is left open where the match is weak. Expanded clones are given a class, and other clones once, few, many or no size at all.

cdr3_nt: TGTGCCACCAGCAGAGACGCGACAGGGGTGTACGAGCAGTACTTC
cdr3_aa: CATSRDATGVYEQYF
clone_size: -
v_call: TRBV15
d_call: TRBD1
j_call: TRBJ2-7

cdr3_nt: TGTGCCAGCAGTGAATTACGGTTGGTTATTGGCTACACCTTC
cdr3_aa: CASSELRLVIGYTF
clone_size: -
v_call: TRBV2
d_call: -
j_call: TRBJ1-2

cdr3_nt: TGCGCCAGCAGCTCGTGGACGGTAGCTGAAGCTTTCTTT
cdr3_aa: CASSSWTVAEAFF
clone_size: -
v_call: TRBV4-1
d_call: -
j_call: TRBJ1-1

cdr3_nt: TGTGCCACCAGCAGAGTCGAAGGTGAGCAGTTCTTC
cdr3_aa: CATSRVEGEQFF
clone_size: -
v_call: TRBV15
d_call: -
j_call: TRBJ2-1

cdr3_nt: TGTGCCAGTACCAGACTAGCGGGAGGGCCAAGGGAGCTGTTTTTT
cdr3_aa: CASTRLAGGPRELFF
clone_size: -
v_call: TRBV19
d_call: TRBD2
j_call: TRBJ2-2

cdr3_nt: TGTGCCAGCAGCGTAACACTAGCGGGTCCCAATGAGCAGTTCTTC
cdr3_aa: CASSVTLAGPNEQFF
clone_size: -
v_call: TRBV9
d_call: TRBD2
j_call: TRBJ2-1

cdr3_nt: TGCGCCAGCAGCCAGGCCGGGGGCGGGAGGATTAGGAATGAGCAGTTCTTC
cdr3_aa: CASSQAGGGRIRNEQFF
clone_size: -
v_call: TRBV4-1
d_call: TRBD2
j_call: TRBJ2-1

cdr3_nt: TGTGCCAGCAGTGAAGGGGCAGGGATATTTCACGAGACCCAGTACTTC
cdr3_aa: CASSEGAGIFHETQYF
clone_size: -
v_call: TRBV6-1
d_call: -
j_call: TRBJ2-5

cdr3_nt: TGTGCCAGCAGACACATGACAGGGGTCGCAGATACGCAGTATTTT
cdr3_aa: CASRHMTGVADTQYF
clone_size: -
v_call: TRBV11-2
d_call: TRBD1
j_call: TRBJ2-3

cdr3_nt: TGTGCCACCAGTGATCCAAGCGGTGGCGAGCAGTACTTC
cdr3_aa: CATSDPSGGEQYF
clone_size: -
v_call: TRBV24-1
d_call: -
j_call: TRBJ2-7

cdr3_nt: TGTGCCAGCAGCTTCTCGGACAGGGTACAATACGAGCAGTACTTC
cdr3_aa: CASSFSDRVQYEQYF
clone_size: -
v_call: TRBV5-4
d_call: TRBD1
j_call: TRBJ2-7

cdr3_nt: TGTGCCAGCGGAGGGGGATTAAAGACCCAGTACTTC
cdr3_aa: CASGGGLKTQYF
clone_size: few
v_call: TRBV6-6
d_call: -
j_call: TRBJ2-5

cdr3_nt: TGTGCCAGCAGTCTAGACAGGCGCCAGCCCCAGCATTTT
cdr3_aa: CASSLDRRQPQHF
clone_size: -
v_call: TRBV12-3/TRBV12-4
d_call: -
j_call: TRBJ1-5

cdr3_nt: TGTGCCAGCAGTGAATACAGCGGGAGCGGCAATGAGCAGTTCTTC
cdr3_aa: CASSEYSGSGNEQFF
clone_size: few
v_call: TRBV6-1
d_call: TRBD2
j_call: TRBJ2-1

cdr3_nt: TGTGCCATCATGCGCGGCAATGAGCAGTTCTTC
cdr3_aa: CAIMRGNEQFF
clone_size: -
v_call: TRBV10-3
d_call: -
j_call: TRBJ2-1

cdr3_nt: TGCGCCAGCAGCCAAGGGGGGAGCTCCTATAATTCACCCCTCCACTTT
cdr3_aa: CASSQGGSSYNSPLHF
clone_size: -
v_call: TRBV4-1
d_call: -
j_call: TRBJ1-6

cdr3_nt: TGTGCCAGCTCACCAGCGGGGTCTAACTATGGCTACACCTTC
cdr3_aa: CASSPAGSNYGYTF
clone_size: -
v_call: TRBV18
d_call: -
j_call: TRBJ1-2

cdr3_nt: TGTGCCAGCTCACGACAGATGAACACCGGGGAGCTGTTTTTT
cdr3_aa: CASSRQMNTGELFF
clone_size: -
v_call: TRBV18
d_call: -
j_call: TRBJ2-2

cdr3_nt: TGTGCCAGCAGTAAACAGGGGGACACCGGGGAGCTGTTTTTT
cdr3_aa: CASSKQGDTGELFF
clone_size: many
v_call: TRBV6-4
d_call: TRBD1
j_call: TRBJ2-2

cdr3_nt: TGTGCCAGTTTACAGGCCCCCGGGGGTGGGAAACTGTTTTTT
cdr3_aa: CASLQAPGGGKLFF
clone_size: -
v_call: TRBV11-2
d_call: -
j_call: TRBJ1-4

cdr3_nt: TGTGCCAGCAGCTTAGTTTGGGGGGACAGGATCCCAGATACGCAGTATTTT
cdr3_aa: CASSLVWGDRIPDTQYF
clone_size: -
v_call: TRBV7-6
d_call: TRBD1
j_call: TRBJ2-3

cdr3_nt: TGCAGTGCTAGTCAGCCCTCTGGAAACACCATATATTTT
cdr3_aa: CSASQPSGNTIYF
clone_size: -
v_call: TRBV20-1
d_call: -
j_call: TRBJ1-3

cdr3_nt: TGTGCCAGCAGTCTCCGGGACTGGGGAATGGGAGAGCAGTTCTTC
cdr3_aa: CASSLRDWGMGEQFF
clone_size: -
v_call: TRBV6-2/TRBV6-3
d_call: -
j_call: TRBJ2-1

cdr3_nt: TGTGCCAGCAGCTTGGGACTTCCAAACACCGGGGAGCTGTTTTTT
cdr3_aa: CASSLGLPNTGELFF
clone_size: -
v_call: TRBV7-6
d_call: -
j_call: TRBJ2-2

cdr3_nt: TGTGCCAGCAGCTTATTGCCGGCTGGGGCCAACGTCCTGACTTTC
cdr3_aa: CASSLLPAGANVLTF
clone_size: once
v_call: TRBV5-5
d_call: -
j_call: TRBJ2-6

cdr3_nt: TGTGCCAGCAGTTTATATCTGGGGGAGACCCAGTACTTC
cdr3_aa: CASSLYLGETQYF
clone_size: -
v_call: TRBV28
d_call: -
j_call: TRBJ2-5

cdr3_nt: TGTGCCAGCAGTTTAGAAGTCACAGATACGCAGTATTTT
cdr3_aa: CASSLEVTDTQYF
clone_size: -
v_call: TRBV12-3/TRBV12-4
d_call: -
j_call: TRBJ2-3

cdr3_nt: TGCGCCAGCAGCTTTGGACAGGTAGGGGACGAGCAGTACTTC
cdr3_aa: CASSFGQVGDEQYF
clone_size: -
v_call: TRBV5-1
d_call: TRBD1
j_call: TRBJ2-7

cdr3_nt: TGTGCCAGCAGCTCTACGACAGGCTATGGCTACACCTTC
cdr3_aa: CASSSTTGYGYTF
clone_size: -
v_call: TRBV11-2
d_call: -
j_call: TRBJ1-2

cdr3_nt: TGTGCCAGCAGCTCAACCGGGACTGAAGGAGAGACCCAGTACTTC
cdr3_aa: CASSSTGTEGETQYF
clone_size: -
v_call: TRBV9
d_call: -
j_call: TRBJ2-5

cdr3_nt: TGTGCCAGCAGCGTAGGGCCGGTGGGGCTGCTTGGGGAAAAACTGTTTTTT
cdr3_aa: CASSVGPVGLLGEKLFF
clone_size: -
v_call: TRBV9
d_call: -
j_call: TRBJ1-4

cdr3_nt: TGTGCCAGCAGTGGCCAGGGAACGGCCCAAGAGACCCAGTACTTC
cdr3_aa: CASSGQGTAQETQYF
clone_size: few
v_call: TRBV2
d_call: -
j_call: TRBJ2-5

cdr3_nt: TGCGCCAGCAGCCCCCGGACAGGCCCGGCGAGCGGCGAAAAACTGTTTTTT
cdr3_aa: CASSPRTGPASGEKLFF
clone_size: -
v_call: TRBV5-1
d_call: TRBD1
j_call: TRBJ1-4

cdr3_nt: TGTGCCAGCAGCCGTCTAGCGAACTCCTACAATGAGCAGTTCTTC
cdr3_aa: CASSRLANSYNEQFF
clone_size: -
v_call: TRBV2
d_call: -
j_call: TRBJ2-1

cdr3_nt: TGTGCCAGCAGTCTCCTGATGAGGACTAATGAAAAACTGTTTTTT
cdr3_aa: CASSLLMRTNEKLFF
clone_size: -
v_call: TRBV28
d_call: -
j_call: TRBJ1-4

cdr3_nt: TGCAGTGCTAGGGTAGCCAGGTCGGCTTTCTTT
cdr3_aa: CSARVARSAFF
clone_size: -
v_call: TRBV20-1
d_call: -
j_call: TRBJ1-1

cdr3_nt: TGCGCCAGCAGCTCCCGGACAGGGCGGGAGAGCGAGCAGTACTTC
cdr3_aa: CASSSRTGRESEQYF
clone_size: once
v_call: TRBV5-1
d_call: -
j_call: TRBJ2-7

cdr3_nt: TGTGCCAGCAGCCCAGGCCCGTTCACTGAAGCTTTCTTT
cdr3_aa: CASSPGPFTEAFF
clone_size: -
v_call: TRBV2
d_call: -
j_call: TRBJ1-1

cdr3_nt: TGTGCCAGCAGCCTAATATCAGGGAGCGCTGAAGCTTTCTTT
cdr3_aa: CASSLISGSAEAFF
clone_size: -
v_call: TRBV7-2
d_call: -
j_call: TRBJ1-1

cdr3_nt: TGCGCCAGCGGTCCGGAGCGAGGAAACACCATATATTTT
cdr3_aa: CASGPERGNTIYF
clone_size: -
v_call: TRBV10-2
d_call: -
j_call: TRBJ1-3

cdr3_nt: TGTGCCTGGAATCGGGGTGCTGGCTACACCTTC
cdr3_aa: CAWNRGAGYTF
clone_size: -
v_call: TRBV30
d_call: -
j_call: TRBJ1-2

cdr3_nt: TGTGCCACGATATCGCCAACCGAGGAAAAACTGTTTTTT
cdr3_aa: CATISPTEEKLFF
clone_size: -
v_call: TRBV28
d_call: -
j_call: TRBJ1-4

cdr3_nt: TGTGCCAGCAGCCCCCAAAGACAGGGTGGAGAAAAACTGTTTTTT
cdr3_aa: CASSPQRQGGEKLFF
clone_size: -
v_call: TRBV7-9
d_call: TRBD1
j_call: TRBJ1-4

cdr3_nt: TGTGCCACCCAACAGGGGGCCGGTCAGCCCCAGCATTTT
cdr3_aa: CATQQGAGQPQHF
clone_size: -
v_call: TRBV24-1
d_call: TRBD1
j_call: TRBJ1-5

cdr3_nt: TGTGCCAGCAGCTTAGACGGGTTTGCAGATACGCAGTATTTT
cdr3_aa: CASSLDGFADTQYF
clone_size: -
v_call: TRBV7-3
d_call: -
j_call: TRBJ2-3

cdr3_nt: TGTGCCAGCAGCGAGAGACAGGGGATCAATCAGCCCCAGCATTTT
cdr3_aa: CASSERQGINQPQHF
clone_size: once
v_call: TRBV7-8
d_call: TRBD1
j_call: TRBJ1-5

cdr3_nt: TGTGCCAGCAGAAAGGGACTAGCGGCCTACGAGCAGTACTTC
cdr3_aa: CASRKGLAAYEQYF
clone_size: few
v_call: TRBV6-5
d_call: TRBD2
j_call: TRBJ2-7

cdr3_nt: TGTGCCACCAGTGATTTCTCGGGGACTGAAGCTTTCTTT
cdr3_aa: CATSDFSGTEAFF
clone_size: -
v_call: TRBV24-1
d_call: -
j_call: TRBJ1-1

cdr3_nt: TGTGCCAGCAGCGCCCCTGTAGGGGGGGGCGAGCAGTACTTC
cdr3_aa: CASSAPVGGGEQYF
clone_size: -
v_call: TRBV7-8
d_call: -
j_call: TRBJ2-7

cdr3_nt: TGTGCCAGTACAAAAAGGGGACAGGGGACAAGCAATCAGCCCCAGCATTTT
cdr3_aa: CASTKRGQGTSNQPQHF
clone_size: -
v_call: TRBV19
d_call: TRBD1
j_call: TRBJ1-5

cdr3_nt: TGTGCCAGCAGCTTTGGGCCAGATACGCAGTATTTT
cdr3_aa: CASSFGPDTQYF
clone_size: -
v_call: TRBV11-2
d_call: -
j_call: TRBJ2-3

cdr3_nt: TGTGCCAGCAGCCAATCAGATAAGACCGGAAACACCATATATTTT
cdr3_aa: CASSQSDKTGNTIYF
clone_size: -
v_call: TRBV4-2
d_call: -
j_call: TRBJ1-3

cdr3_nt: TGTGCCAGCAGATCATCCCCCGGGACTGGGAGCTACGAGCAGTACTTC
cdr3_aa: CASRSSPGTGSYEQYF
clone_size: -
v_call: TRBV28
d_call: -
j_call: TRBJ2-7

cdr3_nt: TGTGCCAGCAGTGAAAAGTCCACACTTAACGAGCAGTTCTTC
cdr3_aa: CASSEKSTLNEQFF
clone_size: -
v_call: TRBV25-1
d_call: -
j_call: TRBJ2-1

cdr3_nt: TGTGCCAGCAGCGTACGACCGGACATCCCTAATGAAAAACTGTTTTTT
cdr3_aa: CASSVRPDIPNEKLFF
clone_size: -
v_call: TRBV5-6
d_call: -
j_call: TRBJ1-4